The clone carrying this TCR beta chain was recorded only once. As handled by the study authors: Using reference gene primer amplification, nucleated cell counts were estimated. Sequencing was performed with immunoSEQ multiplex PCR; in TCRdb, only in-frame clones are kept and a portion is missing. V and J calls plus clone size are reproduced from that table; the DNA served to infer D and trimming. Seen here are 310,000 or so clones, 85% to 90% observed once, and the top ten hold about 1.2%. The sample comes from a study of blood T cell repertoires in COVID-19. Whole-study context: PBMCs, B-cell-depleted T cells, or T cells were the source of the cDNA or gDNA that made up the material.

This sequence originates from a man between 65 and 85 years old with acute or convalescent COVID-19. The sequencing sample was made of peripheral blood.

CDR3 residues: CAWSRGQLNTEAFF. The CDR3 DNA follows: TGTGCCTGGAGCCGCGGACAGCTGAACACTGAAGCTTTCTTT. V is TRBV30 and J is TRBJ1-1; TRBD1 is a possible D gene (6 bases). The germline V gene has CDR1 GTSNPN and CDR2 SVGIG (reference sequence). Trimming pared 3 bases from V and 0 bases from J, leaving 11 bases between. The CDR3 is made up of 14 amino acids. The variable domain in full, with the rest retrieved from reference TRBV30 and TRBJ1-1, is SQTIHQWPATLVQPVGSPLSLECTVEGTSNPNLYWYRQAAGRGLQLLFYSVGIGQISSEVPQNLSASRPQDRQFILSSKKLLLSDSGFYLCAWSRGQLNTEAFFGQGTRLTVV.